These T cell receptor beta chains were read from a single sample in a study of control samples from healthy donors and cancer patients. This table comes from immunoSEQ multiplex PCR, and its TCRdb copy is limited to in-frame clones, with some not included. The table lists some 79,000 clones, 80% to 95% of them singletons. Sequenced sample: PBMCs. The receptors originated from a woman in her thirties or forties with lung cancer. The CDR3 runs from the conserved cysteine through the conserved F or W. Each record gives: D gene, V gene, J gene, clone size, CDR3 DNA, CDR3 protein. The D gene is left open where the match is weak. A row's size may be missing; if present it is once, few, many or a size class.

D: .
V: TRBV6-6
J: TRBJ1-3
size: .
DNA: TGTGCCAGCAGCCAGGGAAGCTCTGGAAACACCATATATTTT
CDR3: CASSQGSSGNTIYF

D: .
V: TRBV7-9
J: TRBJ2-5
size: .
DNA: TGTGCCAGCAGCTTAGGCCTGGGGTGGGGCCTAGGGGAGGAGACCCAGTACTTC
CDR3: CASSLGLGWGLGEETQYF

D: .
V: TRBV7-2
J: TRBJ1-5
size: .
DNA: TGTGCCAGCAGCCCTCAGGGGAGGAATCAGCCCCAGCATTTT
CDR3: CASSPQGRNQPQHF

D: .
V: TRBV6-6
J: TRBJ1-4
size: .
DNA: TGTGCCAGCAGTTACCTCGGGGATGGAGAAAAACTGTTTTTT
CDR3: CASSYLGDGEKLFF

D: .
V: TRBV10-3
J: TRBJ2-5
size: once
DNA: TGTGCCATCAGTGAGTCGCGTCCCCCCCGTGGGAACAGCCGATACTTC
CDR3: CAISESRPPRGNSRYF

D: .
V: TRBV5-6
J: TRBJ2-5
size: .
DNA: TGTGCCAGCAGCTTAGGGGGGACGTTAAAAGAGACCCAGTACTTC
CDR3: CASSLGGTLKETQYF

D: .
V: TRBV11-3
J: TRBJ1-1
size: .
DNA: TGTGCCAGCAGCTTACAACAGCCGAACACTGAAGCTTTCTTT
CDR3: CASSLQQPNTEAFF

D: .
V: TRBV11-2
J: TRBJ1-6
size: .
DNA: TGTGCCAGCAGCTTAGTATCGGTCAGCTCCTATAATTCACCCCTCCACTTT
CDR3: CASSLVSVSSYNSPLHF

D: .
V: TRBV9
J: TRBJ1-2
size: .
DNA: TGTGCCAGCTCCCCGGGAACCCATGGGACCAATGGCTACACCTTC
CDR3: CASSPGTHGTNGYTF

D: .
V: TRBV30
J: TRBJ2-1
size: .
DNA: TGTGCCTGGAGTGGACCACTATCCAATGAGCAGTTCTTC
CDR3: CAWSGPLSNEQFF

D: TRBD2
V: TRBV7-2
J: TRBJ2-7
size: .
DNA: TGTGCCAGCAGCTATTTAGCGGGGGCCTACGAGCAGTACTTC
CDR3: CASSYLAGAYEQYF

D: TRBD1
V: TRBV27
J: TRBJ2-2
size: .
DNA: TGTGCCAGCAGTACCCCCGGGACAGGGAACACCGGGGAGCTGTTTTTT
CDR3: CASSTPGTGNTGELFF

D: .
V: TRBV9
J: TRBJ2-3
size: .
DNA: TGTGCCAGCAGCGTAGCTGGTATGGCGGATACGCAGTATTTT
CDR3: CASSVAGMADTQYF

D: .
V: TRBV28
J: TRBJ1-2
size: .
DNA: TGTGCCAGCAGCCGGGGGCTCAACGATGGCTACACCTTC
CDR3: CASSRGLNDGYTF

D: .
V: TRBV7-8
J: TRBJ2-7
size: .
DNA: TGTGCCAGCAGCTTAGAACAGGGTTACGAGCAGTACTTC
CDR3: CASSLEQGYEQYF

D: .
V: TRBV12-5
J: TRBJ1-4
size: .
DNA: TGTGCTAGTGGTTTGGTAATGGATGAAAAACTGTTTTTT
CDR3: CASGLVMDEKLFF

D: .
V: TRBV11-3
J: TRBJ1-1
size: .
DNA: TGTGCCAGCAGCTTAGATCTGGATTGGGCAGGGAACACTGAAGCTTTCTTT
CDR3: CASSLDLDWAGNTEAFF

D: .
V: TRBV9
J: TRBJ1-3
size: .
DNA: TGTGCCAGCAGCTCACAGGGTCCAGGAAACACCATATATTTT
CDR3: CASSSQGPGNTIYF

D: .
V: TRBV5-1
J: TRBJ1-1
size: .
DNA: TGCGCCAGCAGCACGTCGTTGGTGCAGGGGAACACTGAAGCTTTCTTT
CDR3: CASSTSLVQGNTEAFF

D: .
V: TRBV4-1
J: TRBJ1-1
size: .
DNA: TGCGCCAGCAGCTATCCGGGACGGATGAACACTGAAGCTTTCTTT
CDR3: CASSYPGRMNTEAFF

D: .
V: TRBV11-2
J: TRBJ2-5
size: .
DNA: TGTGCCAGCAGCGCCGGTGGCATCCAGGAGACCCGGTACTTC
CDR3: CASSAGGIQETRYF

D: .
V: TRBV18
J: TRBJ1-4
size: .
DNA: TGTGCCAGCTCAAACACCGAGGCCTATCCGGCTAATGAAAAACTGTTTTTT
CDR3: CASSNTEAYPANEKLFF

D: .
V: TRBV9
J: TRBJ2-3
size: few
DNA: TGTGCCAGCACCATAGCCGGGACTTACACAGATACGCAGTATTTT
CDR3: CASTIAGTYTDTQYF

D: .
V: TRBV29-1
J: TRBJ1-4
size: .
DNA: TGCAGCGGCCGAGGGGCCATAAGTGAAAAACTGTTTTTT
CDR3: CSGRGAISEKLFF

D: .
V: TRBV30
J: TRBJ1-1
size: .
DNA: TGTGCCTGGAGTGTACACGGGGATGAAGCTTTCTTT
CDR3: CAWSVHGDEAFF

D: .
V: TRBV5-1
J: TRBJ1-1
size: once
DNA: TGCGCCAGCGCAACGTTGGAGGGAGAGGCTGAAGCTTTCTTT
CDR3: CASATLEGEAEAFF

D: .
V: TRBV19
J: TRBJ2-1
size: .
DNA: TGTGCCACCGCCGGGGGGCCCCTATACAATGAGCAGTTCTTC
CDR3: CATAGGPLYNEQFF